Here is one T cell receptor beta chain with its context. No cognate antigen has been identified for it. Per-nucleotide qualities are absent, and no much larger clonotype sits a single base away. The donors were healthy, HIV-negative adults who had no recently reported acute infections or vaccinations. Every donor was a Caucasian adult residing in Nashville, Tennessee, USA. In the unsorted samples, some 94 million PBMCs were counted, and genomic DNA was extracted using the QIAamp DNA Blood Mini kit. After blood collection by leukapheresis, PBMCs were isolated using Ficoll-Histopaque density gradient centrifugation and then cryopreserved in the vapor phase of liquid nitrogen. The data originate from a study of shared clonotypes between healthy human individuals (dated by TCRdb to the early 2020s). At the level of the whole study: The cohort included three men and two women between 18 and 49 years of age. The study deeply sequenced blood TCR repertoires of about 5 healthy adults to estimate repertoire size and the extent of clonotype sharing between individuals. To increase sequencing depth and limit assay-specific biases, different laboratories used diverse techniques to prepare libraries and sequence TCR repertoires. Leukapheresis yielded between about 0.9 and 9.5 billion PBMCs per donor. The research as a whole found: The genetic and exposure-history diversity represented was limited by the small number of donors. Sampling was restricted to blood, and TCR repertoires in tissues likely differ from the TCR repertoires found in blood. Pairwise subsampling indicated that sequencing depth was expected to affect the degree of clonotype sharing among donors.

Using the deep immunoSEQ assay, TCR CDR3 regions were amplified from genomic DNA by multiplex PCR. Genomic DNA extracted from each cell subset was distributed evenly over all wells of several immunoSEQ 96-well plates, and each plate served as one replicate. For unsorted PBMC, roughly 330 ng genomic DNA, equal to about 30,000 T cell genomes, was loaded into each replicate PCR. Genomic DNA from unsorted PBMC was sequenced over ten immunoSEQ deep assay plates. Purified libraries were measured with a Qubit 3.0 fluorometer, size-checked on a Bioanalyzer 2100, and measured again with the KAPA Library Quantification kit. A separate single-read 150-cycle Illumina NextSeq 550 flow cell was used to sequence each immunoSEQ 96-well plate. The original pipeline was this. Because the immunoSEQ output held only junctional sequences and lacked quality scores, the filtering could not match the filtering applied to full-length reads. To assign V/J genes and CDR3, sequences were annotated against IMGT germline references using PyIR, a Python wrapper for IgBLAST v1.9. Reads with weak V/J assignments (E-value above 1e-6), missing CDR3, stop codons, out-of-frame junctions, or ambiguous translated residues were removed. V3J clonotypes were defined as sequences sharing an identical inferred V gene, J gene, and CDR3 amino acid sequence. The percentage overlap between two repertoires was calculated by dividing the number of shared unique clonotypes by the size of the smaller repertoire. RTK rarefaction, the Chao1 estimator, and Recon v2.1 estimates of unobserved clonotypes were used to assess repertoire richness. Here the immuneACCESS table is served through TCRdb, limited to in-frame sequences with V and J called. Missing clones are a known gap in these copies; in checked studies unresolved V genes cover under half, and the rest lacks a known reason. The V and J calls and clone size were taken over from that table, and D and trimming were inferred from the DNA. The table for this sample lists roughly 450,000 clones; 79% of them were counted only once. The leading ten clones occupy 13% of the sample.

V drops 7 bases and J drops 0 bases, leaving 11 bases in between. Inclusive of the bounding cysteine and phenylalanine, the CDR3 is 13 residues long. The kept DNA is CDR3 alone, 39 bases in frame from the first base. The germline V gene (reference sequence) specifies GTSNPN as CDR1 and SVGIG as CDR2. The sequence came from a woman in her 40s in good health. Some clones in this sample may be carry-over from other donors' samples. Sequenced: PBMCs. The receptor chain draws on TRBV30 and TRBJ2-3; the D gene is possibly TRBD2, with 5 bases matching. The sequenced DNA is TGTGCCTTGGAGGCCCCTAGCACAGATACGCAGTATTTT. Its amino acids are CALEAPSTDTQYF.